This is a list of T cell receptor beta chains from one sample in a study of blood T cell repertoires in COVID-19. Repertoires were generated with immunoSEQ multiplex PCR, while TCRdb's copy carries only in-frame clones and drops some. Here the sample spans about 68,000 clones, roughly 80% being singletons. The specimen was peripheral blood. These receptors came from a human donor in a cohort sampled during active COVID-19. Each CDR3 is given with its conserved first and last residue. D genes are given only for firm matches.

J gene | D gene | V gene | CDR3 DNA | CDR3 protein
TRBJ2-2 | TRBD1 | TRBV9 | TGTGCCAGCAGCGCCCGACAGGGGGTGGGCGGGGAGCTGTTTTTT | CASSARQGVGGELFF
TRBJ2-1 | NA | TRBV19 | TGTGCCAGTACCAATACAGGAGCCAATGAGCAGTTCTTC | CASTNTGANEQFF
TRBJ2-7 | TRBD1 | TRBV7-7 | TGTGCTAGCAGCTTAGATGGGACAGGGTCCTCCGAGCAGTACTTC | CASSLDGTGSSEQYF
TRBJ2-3 | TRBD2 | TRBV11-2 | TGTGCCAGCAGCTTAACACTAGCGGGGGGGGTATCAGATACGCAGTATTTT | CASSLTLAGGVSDTQYF
TRBJ2-3 | NA | TRBV5-1 | TGCGCCAGCAGCTTGTGGGGTAGCGGCACAGATACGCAGTATTTT | CASSLWGSGTDTQYF
TRBJ2-7 | TRBD2 | TRBV18 | TGTGCCAGCTCACCGGGGGACTACCGGGGTAGCGAGCAGTACTTC | CASSPGDYRGSEQYF
TRBJ1-1 | NA | TRBV5-1 | TGCGCCAGCAGTTCCAGGGAAGGTGGCACTGAAGCTTTCTTT | CASSSREGGTEAFF
TRBJ2-2 | TRBD1 | TRBV5-4 | TGTGCCAGCAGTATACAGGGGGTCGACACCGGGGAGCTGTTTTTT | CASSIQGVDTGELFF
TRBJ2-1 | NA | TRBV30 | TGTGCCTGGACCCTCGGAGCGGATAAGACCCAGTTCTTC | CAWTLGADKTQFF
TRBJ1-1 | TRBD1 | TRBV29-1 | TGCAGCGTGTGGACAGGGGGCACTGAAGCTTTCTTT | CSVWTGGTEAFF